This entry lists 13 T cell receptor beta chains sequenced from one sample in a study of blood T cell repertoires in COVID-19. TCRdb's copy holds only in-frame clones and misses some; the assay was immunoSEQ multiplex PCR. The sample gives approximately 110,000 clones, roughly 70% of which show up once; around 0.9% is in the top ten. Sequencing input: peripheral blood. These receptors were obtained from a human donor with acute or convalescent COVID-19. The donor label of this sample is uncertain.

This clone appeared a few times. The chain employs TRBV5-8 and TRBJ1-2; perhaps TRBD1 as D (6 bases). Trimming stripped 4 bases from V and 4 bases from J, with 11 bases between. Germline-derived CDR1 and CDR2 are SGHTS and YDEGEE. The CDR3 runs 13 residues. CDR3 residues: CASSQEGGYGYTF. CDR3 sequence (DNA): TGTGCCAGCAGCCAAGAAGGGGGCTATGGCTACACCTTC.

The chain employs TRBV27 and TRBJ1-5; a possible D gene is TRBD1 (5 bases). Germline CDR1 is MNHEY and CDR2 is SMNVEV (reference sequence). The CDR3 has 15 amino acids. Trimming removed 4 bases from V and 7 bases from J, with 17 bases in between. The CDR3 region is CASSSPPRVRQPQHF. The CDR3 DNA is TGTGCCAGCAGTTCCCCCCCCAGGGTTAGACAGCCCCAGCATTTT.

For this clone: Other nucleotide sequences from this sample produce the same CDR3. CDR3 DNA sequence: TGTGCCAGCATATTGACAGGGAACACCGGGGAGCTGTTTTTT. Translated: CASILTGNTGELFF. The chain employs TRBV6-5 and TRBJ2-2; the D gene is possibly TRBD1 (6 bases). Germline loops: CDR1 MNHEY, CDR2 SVGAGI. There are 14 residues in the CDR3. Trimming stripped 7 bases from V and 1 base from J, with 10 bases between.

The chain recombines TRBV29-1 with TRBJ1-1; D unresolved. The CDR3 has 11 amino acids. Germline assignment: CDR1 SQVTM and CDR2 ANQGSEA. The V end lost 7 bases, the J end lost 5 bases, and 11 bases lay between the germline ends. CDR3 in amino acids: CSAGSLTEAFF. DNA of the CDR3: TGCAGCGCCGGGAGCCTAACTGAAGCTTTCTTT.

CDR3 sequence (DNA): TGCGCCAGCAGACAGACCCCCGGGACAGCCAATTCACCCCTCCACTTT. Encoded protein: CASRQTPGTANSPLHF. This chain links TRBV5-1 with TRBJ1-6, with 7 nucleotides matching TRBD1. The CDR3 loop spans 16 amino acids. Germline loops: CDR1 SGHRS, CDR2 YFSETQ. V lost 5 bases and J lost 7; bases outside the gene matches: 12.

This chain uses TRBV3-1 (or the pseudogene TRBV3-2) with TRBJ2-2; 12 bases match TRBD2. Germline assignment: CDR1 LGHDT and CDR2 YNNKEL (reference sequence). The trim removed 4 bases at V and 6 bases at J, leaving 6 bases unmatched. The CDR3 length is 16 residues. The CDR3 sequence is CASSPRLAGVSGELFF. In DNA, the CDR3 is TGTGCCAGCAGCCCCCGACTAGCGGGGGTATCCGGGGAGCTGTTTTTT.

CDR3 in DNA: TGTGCCAGCAGCTTAGAACAGGGCGACTATGGCTACACCTTC. Translation gives CASSLEQGDYGYTF. This chain links TRBV7-6 with TRBJ1-2; perhaps TRBD1 as D (6 bases). The CDR3 contains 14 residues. CDR1 is SGHVS, CDR2 FNYEAQ, per germline. Trimming pared 1 base from V and 3 bases from J, leaving 9 bases between.

CDR3 DNA: TGTGCCAGTATCTCGACTATACTGAACACCGGGGAGCTGTTTTTT. Its translation is CASISTILNTGELFF. The genes are TRBV19 and TRBJ2-2, with D tentatively TRBD2 (5 bases). In germline, CDR1 is LNHDA, CDR2 SQIVND (reference sequence). The CDR3 runs 15 residues. V was pared by 7 bases and J by 1 base, with 13 bases between.

V is TRBV9 and J is TRBJ2-2; 9 nucleotides line up with TRBD1. CDR3 size: 14 residues. Trimming cost V 4 bases and J 6 bases; bases outside gene matches: 4. The germline V gene has CDR1 SGDLS and CDR2 YYNGEE. CDR3 sequence: CASSPRQGAGELFF. DNA of the CDR3: TGTGCCAGCAGCCCTCGACAGGGGGCCGGGGAGCTGTTTTTT.

This clone is a singleton in its sample. The chain joins TRBV12-3 or TRBV12-4 to TRBJ2-2, with D maybe TRBD1 (6 bases). V was shortened by 6 bases and J by 7 bases, with 9 bases between the two germline ends. The length of the CDR3 is 12 residues. The CDR3 nucleotides read TGTGCCAGCAGCAGGGGAATCGGGGAGCTGTTTTTT. It specifies CASSRGIGELFF.

The J gene is TRBJ2-4, the V gene TRBV14; 7 bases agree with TRBD2. The germline V gene encodes CDR1 SGHDN and CDR2 FVKESK. V lost 1 base to trimming and J lost 8 bases; unmatched junction nucleotides: 2. CDR3 size: 13 residues. The CDR3 nucleotides are TGTGCCAGCAGCCAAGGACTAGCAGACATTCAGTACTTC. This codes for CASSQGLADIQYF. The whole variable domain, remainder taken from reference TRBV14 and TRBJ2-4, is EAGVTQFPSHSVIEKGQTVTLRCDPISGHDNLYWYRRVMGKEIKFLLHFVKESKQDESGMPNNRFLAERTGGTYSTLKVQPAELEDSGVYFCASSQGLADIQYFGAGTRLSVL.

The sample holds one count of this clone. This chain joins TRBV5-8 and TRBJ2-6, with 8 positions matching TRBD2. CDR3 length equals 17 residues. V shed 6 bases and J 2 bases; nucleotides not matched to a gene: 10. Germline values: CDR1 SGHTS, CDR2 YDEGEE. This CDR3 reads CASIPTGGIPGANVLTF. CDR3 bases: TGTGCCAGCATTCCGACGGGAGGGATCCCTGGGGCCAACGTCCTGACTTTC.

In this sample, this clone turned up a few times. The chain links TRBV18 to TRBJ1-5; TRBD1 might be the D (6 bases). The CDR3 has 16 amino acids. Germline-derived CDR1 and CDR2 are KGHSH and LQKENI. The V end was cut by 6 bases, the J end by 4 bases, with 19 bases between. CDR3: CASSPGGRGRNQPQHF. The CDR3 nucleotides read TGTGCCAGCTCCCCAGGTGGCAGGGGAAGGAATCAGCCCCAGCATTTT.